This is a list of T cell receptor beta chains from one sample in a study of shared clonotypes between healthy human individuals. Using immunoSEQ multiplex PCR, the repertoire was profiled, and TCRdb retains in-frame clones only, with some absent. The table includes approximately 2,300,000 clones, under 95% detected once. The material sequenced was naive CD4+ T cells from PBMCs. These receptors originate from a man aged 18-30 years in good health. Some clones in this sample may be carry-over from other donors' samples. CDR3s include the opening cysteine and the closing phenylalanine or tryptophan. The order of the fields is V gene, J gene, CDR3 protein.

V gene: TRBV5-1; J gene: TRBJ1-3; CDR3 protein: CASSLVPLSGNTIYF
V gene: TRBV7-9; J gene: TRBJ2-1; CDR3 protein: CASSEGGPPGEQFF
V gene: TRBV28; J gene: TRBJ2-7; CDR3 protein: CASSSVPRPYEQYF
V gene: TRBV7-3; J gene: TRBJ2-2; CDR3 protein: CASSSAPLAGAVGTGELFF
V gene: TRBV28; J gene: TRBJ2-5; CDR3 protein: CASSSLAGTQETQYF
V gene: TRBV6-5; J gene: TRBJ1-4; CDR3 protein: CASSYQTGDRTQLFF
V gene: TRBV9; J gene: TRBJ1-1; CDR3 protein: CASSAAPGTEAFF
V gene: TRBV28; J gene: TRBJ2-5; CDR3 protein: CASSSSAGGQETQYF
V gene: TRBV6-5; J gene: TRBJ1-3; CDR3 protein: CASSYPGTGFGNTIYF
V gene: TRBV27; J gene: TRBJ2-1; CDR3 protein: CASVATYDNEQFF
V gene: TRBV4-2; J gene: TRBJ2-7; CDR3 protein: CASSPKGRSYEQYF
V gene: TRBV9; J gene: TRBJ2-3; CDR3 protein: CASNVYSTDTQYF
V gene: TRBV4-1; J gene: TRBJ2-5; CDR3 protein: CASSRRGEWGQETQYF
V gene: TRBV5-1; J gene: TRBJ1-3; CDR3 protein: CASSLQGLSGNTIYF
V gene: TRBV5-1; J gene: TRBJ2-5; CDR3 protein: CASSLGGFQETQYF
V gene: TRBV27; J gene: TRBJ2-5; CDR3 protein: CASTSSGRALGTQYF
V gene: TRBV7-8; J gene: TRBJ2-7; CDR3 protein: CASSFGQEYYEQYF
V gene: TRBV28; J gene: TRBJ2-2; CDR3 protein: CASRLGQNTGELFF
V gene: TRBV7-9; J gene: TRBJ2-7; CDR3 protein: CASSFVRGRGDEQYF
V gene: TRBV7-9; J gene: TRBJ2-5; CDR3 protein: CASSARSQETQYF
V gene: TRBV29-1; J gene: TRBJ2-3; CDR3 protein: CSVSTTDTQYF
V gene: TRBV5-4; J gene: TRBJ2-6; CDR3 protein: CASRISGANVLTF
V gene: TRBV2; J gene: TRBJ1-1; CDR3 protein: CASSGQGDTEAFF
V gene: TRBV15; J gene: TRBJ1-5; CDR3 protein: CATSKQGPRQPQHF
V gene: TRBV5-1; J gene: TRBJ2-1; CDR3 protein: CASSLFGGTSYNEQFF
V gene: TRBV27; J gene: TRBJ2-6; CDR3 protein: CASSFWTGGSGANVLTF
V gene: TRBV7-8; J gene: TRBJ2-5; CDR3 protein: CASSPRGGEETQYF
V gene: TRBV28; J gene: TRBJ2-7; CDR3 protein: CASSPISSGRPYEQYF